The T cell receptor beta chain under discussion was sequenced for a study of shared clonotypes between healthy human individuals. About the study: Donors had three CD4 naive, three CD4 memory, two CD8 naive and one CD8 memory plate apiece.

A deep-level run was used for the assay. The material for each subset, its genomic DNA, was split evenly across several immunoSEQ plates. On sorted subsets, replicate PCRs used 150 to 250 ng DNA, or around 30,000 T cell genomes. Assay: immunoSEQ multiplex PCR; the TCRdb copy retains only in-frame clones and omits some. The data hold about 1,900,000 clones, with approximately 95% observed a single time. This clone occurred once. This CDR3 comprises 20 residues. Germline V lookup: CDR1 SGHVS, CDR2 FQNEAQ. With V trimmed by 1 base and J by 3 bases, 21 bases remained unmatched. It was CD45RO-negative cells, positively selected for CCR7, that made up naive CD8 cells, with terminally differentiated effector memory CD45RA+ cells excluded.

Sequenced: naive CD8+ T cells sorted from blood. The source of this sequence is a man younger than 35 in good health. This chain joins TRBV7-8 and TRBJ2-7, with 7 bases fitting TRBD2. The CDR3, as DNA: TGTGCCAGCAGCTTAGGAAGGGACTACGAGCCTGGCCTGGCTTTCTACGAGCAGTACTTC. Protein product: CASSLGRDYEPGLAFYEQYF.